This T cell receptor beta chain was captured by sequencing in a study of OX40 agonist ivuxolimab in advanced cancers. Across the whole study: Every 2 weeks, patients got intravenous ivuxolimab at one of six dose levels (0.01-10 mg/kg).

Sampling times: baseline, cycle 4 day 1, cycle 7 day 1. Only in-frame clones appear in the TCRdb table, and some are missing; sequencing was by immunoSEQ multiplex PCR. Of approximately 34,000 clones listed, 81% are singletons. Germline V gene data show CDR1 as SNHLY and CDR2 as FYNNEI. V was pared by 4 bases and J by 3 bases, with 9 bases between. The length of the CDR3 is 13 residues. The sample was CD4+ or CD8+ T cells sorted from blood, taken in a trial of the OX40 agonist ivuxolimab. The V and J genes are TRBV2 and TRBJ1-1; D unclear. The origin of this receptor is an adult with an advanced solid tumor such as melanoma, head and neck, liver or kidney cancer. In nucleotides, the CDR3 is TGTGCCAGCAGTGTTGAGATGGACACTGAAGCTTTCTTT. Translated, it gives CASSVEMDTEAFF.